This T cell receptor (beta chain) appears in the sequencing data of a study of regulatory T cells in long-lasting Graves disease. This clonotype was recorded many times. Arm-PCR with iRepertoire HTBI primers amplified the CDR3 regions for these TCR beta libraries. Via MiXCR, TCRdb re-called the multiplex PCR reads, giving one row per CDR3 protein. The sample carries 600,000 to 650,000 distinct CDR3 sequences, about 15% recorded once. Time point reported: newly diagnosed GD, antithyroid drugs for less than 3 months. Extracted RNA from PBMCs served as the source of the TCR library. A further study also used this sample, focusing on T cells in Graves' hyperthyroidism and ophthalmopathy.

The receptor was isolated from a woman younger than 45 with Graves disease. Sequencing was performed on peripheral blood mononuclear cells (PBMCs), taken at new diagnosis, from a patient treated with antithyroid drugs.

Here the CDR3 DNA reads TGTGCCAGCAGGGGAGAAACCAGGGGGGGAGAAGCTTTCTTT. Translation: CASRGETRGGEAFF. The rearrangement joins TRBV2 to TRBJ1-1, with 7 nucleotides matching TRBD1. The CDR3 loop spans 14 amino acids. The junction had 12 bases not matched to a gene; V was cut back by 6 bases and J by 8 bases. Germline V gene data show CDR1 as SNHLY and CDR2 as FYNNEI.